This T cell receptor beta chain stems from a study of CD8+CD57+ T cells in acquired aplastic anemia (dated by TCRdb to the late 2010s). About the study as a whole: Extracted DNA from sorted CD4+ and CD8+ cells averaged 3.2 ug, ranging from roughly 0.17 to 27.4 ug. CD8+CD57+ expansion was defined as frequency above the mean frequency observed in healthy subjects. The full study reports these points: No significant difference in CD8+ Simpson's diversity was found between patients and healthy controls (P=0.060). About 30 CD8+ CDR3 sequences were found to be shared between patients and controls, but these sequences appeared to be highly expressed in patients and within the immunodominant clones of the patients.

Profiling of TCR beta VDJ combinations and CDR3 sequences used genomic DNA as the template. An Illumina HiSeq 2000 was used for TCR repertoire sequencing. The authors processed their data as follows. Repertoires were assessed using TRBV/TRBJ rearrangement plots, CDR3 size and DJ length profiles, and Simpson's diversity index. The most abundant DNA sequence in the deep sequencing data was defined as the immunodominant clone. CDR3 amino acid sequences were checked for sharing across subjects and were also compared against the VDJdb database and published repertoires. The public reads were quality trimmed at Q25 with fastp and then assembled into clones with MiXCR by TCRdb, keeping productive beta chains. Every CDR3 protein is listed once, alongside the most common genes and DNA of its rows. TCRdb's processing, not the authors' own work, is the source of the V and J calls. The sample table shows about half a million distinct CDR3 sequences, and around 30% are seen once. The ten largest clones add up to less than 0.85% of the sample.

Concerning this clonotype itself: Its target antigen remains unknown. One base away there is no much larger clone; base qualities are not given.

Expansion of CD8+CD57+ cells had been shown by flow cytometry in the patients chosen for sequencing. Every patient had severe acquired aplastic anemia, diagnosed using the International Study of Aplastic Anemia and Agranulocytosis and Camitta criteria. No therapy had been received by the patients at the time of blood sampling. In this study, sorted CD4+ and CD8+ T cells from the blood of healthy subjects and of severe aplastic anemia patients had their TCR repertoires deep-sequenced. Patients were enrolled under clinicaltrials.gov protocols 00001620, 01623167, 00001397, 00071045, 00081523 and 00961064 in the USA. Ficoll-Paque density gradient centrifugation was used to isolate peripheral blood mononuclear cells. Before DNA extraction, CD4+ and CD8+ T cells were sorted by FACS or by magnetic beads. The source of this sequence is a human donor with aplastic anemia. Sequencing was performed on sorted CD4+, CD8+, or CD8+CD57+ T cells (not recorded which) from PBMCs.

The DNA sequence follows: TGTGCCAGCAGTTTAGTCCAGGCTGGGGCCAACGTCCTGACTTTC. The encoded protein is CASSLVQAGANVLTF. The chain couples TRBV27 to TRBJ2-6; the D gene is not confidently resolved. The CDR3 runs 15 amino acids, cysteine and phenylalanine included. Only CDR3 DNA remains: 45 bases, in frame from the first base. V was cut back by 2 bases and J by 2 bases, leaving a gap of 7 bases between them. CDR1 and CDR2 are drawn from the germline V gene (reference sequence): MNHEY, SMNVEV.